These T cell receptor beta chains were read from a single sample in a study of blood T cell repertoires in COVID-19. Some clones are missing from TCRdb's copy, which holds only in-frame ones; the method was immunoSEQ multiplex PCR. The sample yields roughly 250,000 clones, approximately 84% seen once. Sequencing input: peripheral blood. These receptors originate from a person aged 70 to 79 with COVID-19, enrolled during active disease. CDR3s include the opening cysteine and the closing phenylalanine or tryptophan. Rows give clone size only sometimes, using once, few, many, or a class for an expanded clone.

size	length	V	J	CDR3
.	15	TRBV7-9	TRBJ2-7	CASSLGTSGGYEQYF
.	13	TRBV18	TRBJ2-1	CASSPPVGSEQFF
.	14	TRBV5-1	TRBJ1-4	CASSLGQGSEKLFF
.	18	TRBV6-4	TRBJ1-5	CASSDTGDPAGNNQPQHF
.	17	TRBV10-3	TRBJ1-6	CAISESRPGRSESALHF
.	17	TRBV4-1	TRBJ2-2	CASRDNGRLGNTGELFF
few	16	TRBV6-1	TRBJ1-1	CASSEISGQGRTEAFF
few	14	TRBV11-3	TRBJ2-7	CASSLGTEGYEQYF
.	13	TRBV28	TRBJ1-1	CASRWEGRTEAFF
.	15	TRBV2	TRBJ1-5	CASSEAGGSNQPQHF
.	14	TRBV5-4	TRBJ2-7	CASSLERDNHEQYF
.	16	TRBV2	TRBJ1-1	CASSTEGGRENTEAFF
.	19	TRBV7-9	TRBJ2-2	CASSLEPPGRGRDTGELFF
once	16	TRBV5-1	TRBJ2-1	CASIGTGVSSYNEQFF
.	16	TRBV24-1	TRBJ2-3	CATSEPLAGSTDTQYF
.	13	TRBV19	TRBJ1-1	CASRQRGGTEAFF
.	13	TRBV30	TRBJ2-7	CACNSGGGREQYF
.	14	TRBV7-9	TRBJ2-7	CASSLLSGPYEQYF
.	13	TRBV30	TRBJ2-7	CAWRQTGGREQYF
.	14	TRBV28	TRBJ1-1	CASSSADYQNLAFF
.	14	TRBV18	TRBJ2-2	CASSSTANTGELFF
.	15	TRBV6-5	TRBJ2-2	CASSILAEGTGELFF
.	14	TRBV5-1	TRBJ1-2	CASSFELFNYGYTF
.	15	TRBV28	TRBJ1-2	CASSPPGQGGIGYTF
.	14	TRBV9	TRBJ2-7	CASSERDTFYEQYF
.	13	TRBV7-2	TRBJ1-2	CASSLGQDYGYTF
.	14	TRBV7-9	TRBJ2-1	CASAERDKYNEQFF
.	15	TRBV6-1	TRBJ1-4	CASSEGRLPNEKLFF
.	13	TRBV29-1	TRBJ2-7	CSVEDTGIYEQYF
.	16	TRBV4-2	TRBJ1-1	CASSQDVVVRGVEAFF
few	16	TRBV7-8	TRBJ1-3	CASSFVQGARGNTIYF
once	14	TRBV27	TRBJ2-4	CASSFRQGINIQYF
once	11	TRBV30	TRBJ2-5	CAWSARETQYF
.	16	TRBV2	TRBJ1-2	CASSLHPTGGNYGYTF
.	17	TRBV28	TRBJ2-3	CASSLLFDSQNTDTQYF
.	16	TRBV3-1/TRBV3-2	TRBJ2-5	CASSQDAARMQETQYF
.	16	TRBV11-2	TRBJ1-4	CASSYTSPGTGGKLFF